The T cell receptor (beta chain) under discussion was sequenced for a study of T cell responses to AZD1222 COVID-19 vaccine. Trimming removed 4 bases from V and 4 bases from J, with 13 bases in between. Germline V gene sequence: CDR1 SGHRS, CDR2 YFSETQ. This CDR3 has 14 amino acids. This table comes from immunoSEQ multiplex PCR, and its TCRdb copy is limited to in-frame clones, with some not included. The data show approximately 100,000 clones, with approximately 89% seen just once and about 19% held by the top ten. Sequences were derived from peripheral blood, sampled on day 0 of AZD1222 vaccination. The clonotype was recovered from an adult in good health. The chain is built from TRBV5-1 and TRBJ2-3; maybe TRBD2 (6 bases). CDR3 residues: CASSPRLVADTQYF. The DNA for the CDR3 is TGCGCCAGCAGCCCAAGACTAGTCGCAGATACGCAGTATTTT.